The next 30 T cell receptor beta chains were all read from a single sample in a study of blood T cell repertoires in COVID-19. Method: immunoSEQ multiplex PCR; TCRdb's copy keeps in-frame clones and lacks some. The sample shows 110,000 or so clones, over 65% of them seen only once. Sample: peripheral blood. Source of these receptors: a man in his sixties or seventies with acute or convalescent COVID-19.

This sequence joins TRBV9 and TRBJ2-2, with TRBD2 matching over 7 bases. The V segment lost 4 bases and the J segment 0 bases; nucleotides outside the gene matches: 6. Germline CDR1 and CDR2: SGDLS and YYNGEE. This CDR3 spans 16 amino acids. The CDR3, as DNA: TGTGCCAGCAGCTCGCAACTAGCGCCGAACACCGGGGAGCTGTTTTTT. It yields the protein CASSSQLAPNTGELFF.

The chain couples TRBV28 to TRBJ1-2, with TRBD1 matching 8 bases. CDR1 and CDR2 (germline): MDHEN, SYDVKM. Trimming took 4 bases from V and 11 from J; bases not matched to a gene: 12. The CDR3 has 14 residues. CDR3 loop: CASSSAWTGFGYTF. The CDR3 DNA is TGTGCCAGCAGTTCCGCCTGGACAGGGTTCGGGTACACCTTC.

V usage is TRBV11-3 and J usage is TRBJ1-3; D may be TRBD1 (5 bases). The germline CDR1 and CDR2 sequences are SGHNT and YENEEA. The V gene lost 8 bases and the J gene lost 4 bases, with 15 bases spanning the gap. The CDR3 loop spans 14 amino acids. Written as DNA, the CDR3 is TGTGCCAGCCTCTATACAGGTCTCGGAAACACCATATATTTT. Amino acids: CASLYTGLGNTIYF.

The rearrangement joins TRBV28 to TRBJ2-3; the match to TRBD1 covers 7 bases. The V and J ends lost 7 bases and 8 bases, in that order; junction bases with no gene match: 3. The length of the CDR3 is 11 residues. Germline CDR1 reads MDHEN; CDR2 reads SYDVKM. CDR3 sequence reads: CASNRQGTQYF. The DNA for the CDR3 is TGTGCCAGCAATAGACAGGGTACGCAGTATTTT.

The rearrangement links TRBV25-1 to TRBJ2-7, with D unresolved. This CDR3 contains 11 residues. Trimming left V 4 bases short and J 7 bases short, with 8 bases between. Germline-derived CDR1 and CDR2 are MGHDK and SYGVNS. For the CDR3, the DNA is TGTGCCAGCAGTGCTAACTTGGAGCAGTACTTC. Translating it yields CASSANLEQYF.

In its sample, this clone was seen once. The V and J genes are TRBV29-1 and TRBJ2-3, with TRBD2 matching over 7 bases. CDR1 is SQVTM, CDR2 ANQGSEA, per germline. This CDR3 contains 14 residues. Germline trimming cut 2 bases from V and 8 bases from J; bases unmatched to any gene: 10. The DNA for the CDR3 is TGCAGCGTTGAAACCGGGACTACCTTTGGTACGCAGTATTTT. Translated: CSVETGTTFGTQYF.

V and J are TRBV6-7 and TRBJ1-2; no reliable D call. TRBV6-7 is assigned to the ORF class and has an uncertain function. CDR3 length: 11 amino acids. V lost 6 bases and J lost 8, with 10 bases in between. In nucleotides, the CDR3 is TGTGCCAGCAGCCCCACGGGGGGCTACACCTTC. Translation gives CASSPTGGYTF.

This chain links TRBV30 with TRBJ2-7; D remains unclear. Trimming removed 2 bases from V and 4 bases from J, with 6 bases in between. Per the germline V gene, CDR1 is GTSNPN and CDR2 is SVGIG (reference sequence). The CDR3 has 11 residues. CDR3: CAWSMRYEQYF. The CDR3 DNA sequence: TGTGCCTGGAGTATGCGTTACGAGCAGTACTTC.

The chain recombines TRBV2 with TRBJ1-1; D might be TRBD1 (6 bases). V dropped 2 bases and J dropped 4 bases, with 14 bases sitting between them. This CDR3 is built from 15 residues. The germline V gene has CDR1 SNHLY and CDR2 FYNNEI. This CDR3 is CASSERAGVGTEAFF. As DNA, the CDR3 is TGTGCCAGCAGTGAAAGGGCAGGGGTGGGCACTGAAGCTTTCTTT.

V is TRBV5-1 and J is TRBJ2-5; 7 positions match TRBD1. This CDR3 is built from 14 residues. V gave up 0 bases and J gave up 2 bases; unmatched junction bases: 1. Germline V gene lookup returns CDR1 SGHRS and CDR2 YFSETQ. In nucleotides, the CDR3 is TGCGCCAGCAGCTTGGTGACAGGGCAAGAGACCCAGTACTTC. Encoded protein: CASSLVTGQETQYF. The full variable domain, its missing parts supplied by reference TRBV5-1 and TRBJ2-5, is KAGVTQTPRYLIKTRGQQVTLSCSPISGHRSVSWYQQTPGQGLQFLFEYFSETQRNKGNFPGRFSGRQFSNSRSEMNVSTLELGDSALYLCASSLVTGQETQYFGPGTRLLVL.

J is TRBJ1-5 and V is TRBV5-8; no firm D call. The CDR3 extends over 14 amino acids. V lost 2 bases and J 3 bases, leaving 9 bases between the germline ends. The germline V gene encodes CDR1 SGHTS and CDR2 YDEGEE. CDR3 loop: CASSFSQFNQPQHF. CDR3 in DNA: TGTGCCAGCAGCTTCAGTCAATTCAATCAGCCCCAGCATTTT.

V usage is TRBV6-5 and J usage is TRBJ2-7, with a tentative D call TRBD1 (5 bases). Germline CDR1 and CDR2: MNHEY and SVGAGI. V was pared by 2 bases and J by 2 bases, with 7 bases between. CDR3 length: 13 residues. CDR3 sequence reads: CASSYQTAYEQYF. CDR3 DNA sequence: TGTGCCAGCAGTTACCAGACAGCCTACGAGCAGTACTTC.

The chain combines TRBV6-2 or TRBV6-3 with TRBJ2-1; 9 nucleotides match TRBD2. CDR3 size: 17 residues. Germline trimming cut 1 base from V and 10 bases from J; bases unmatched to any gene: 14. Germline V CDR1 and CDR2: MNHEY, SVGEGT. The CDR3 region has the DNA TGTGCCAGCAGTTACTTAACAAGCGGGGGGCCGCCGGAGGAGCAGTTCTTC. It specifies CASSYLTSGGPPEEQFF.

This clone occurred a few times. The gene calls are TRBV9 and TRBJ2-7, with D maybe TRBD1 (6 bases). Germline loops: CDR1 SGDLS, CDR2 YYNGEE. CDR3 length: 13 amino acids. Trimming cost V 3 bases and J 4 bases, with 11 bases left between them. The CDR3 region is CASSELQGYEQYF. CDR3 coding DNA: TGTGCCAGCAGCGAGTTACAGGGTTACGAGCAGTACTTC.

The gene calls are TRBV6-5 and TRBJ1-6; TRBD1 matches 9 bases. Germline trimming cut 3 bases from V and 14 bases from J; bases unmatched to any gene: 5. The CDR3 loop spans 13 amino acids. The germline CDR1 and CDR2 sequences are MNHEY and SVGAGI. This CDR3 reads CASSYPGQGALHF. DNA for the CDR3: TGTGCCAGCAGTTATCCGGGACAGGGAGCCCTCCACTTT.

This rearrangement joins TRBV2 to TRBJ2-3; D is perhaps TRBD2 (5 bases). Germline CDR1 and CDR2: SNHLY and FYNNEI. Deletions cut 6 bases from V and 8 bases from J, with 12 bases between. The CDR3 length is 12 residues. CDR3: CASRLSGGTQYF. The CDR3 DNA follows: TGTGCCAGCAGGTTGTCTGGAGGTACGCAGTATTTT.

The V call is TRBV5-1, the J call TRBJ1-2, with D uncertain. CDR3 length equals 12 residues. Trimming left V 4 bases short and J 2 bases short, with 6 bases between. Germline lookup yields CDR1 SGHRS and CDR2 YFSETQ. The CDR3, as DNA: TGCGCCAGCAGCGCGGAGAACTATGGCTACACCTTC. This gives the protein CASSAENYGYTF.

The chain uses TRBV5-6 and TRBJ1-1; D might be TRBD1 (5 bases). Trimming took 6 bases from V and 0 from J, leaving 15 bases between them. This CDR3 contains 15 residues. Germline CDR1 and CDR2: SGHDT and YYEEEE. The CDR3 is CASTPGGYMNTEAFF. The CDR3 DNA follows: TGTGCCAGCACCCCGGGGGGGTACATGAACACTGAAGCTTTCTTT. Based on the CDR3 plus reference TRBV5-6 and TRBJ1-1, the full variable domain is DAGVTQSPTHLIKTRGQQVTLRCSPKSGHDTVSWYQQALGQGPQFIFQYYEEEERQRGNFPDRFSGHQFPNYSSELNVNALLLGDSALYLCASTPGGYMNTEAFFGQGTRLTVV.

The V and J genes are TRBV25-1 and TRBJ2-3, with 10 positions matching TRBD2. The germline gives CDR1 MGHDK, CDR2 SYGVNS. V lost 3 bases and J lost 5; bases outside the gene matches: 8. The CDR3 is 16 residues long. CDR3 nucleotides: TGTGCCAGCAGTGACCCTCGACTAGCGGGTGTAGATACGCAGTATTTT. This sequence encodes CASSDPRLAGVDTQYF.

This clone was counted between two and nine times. The V and J genes are TRBV2 and TRBJ1-6; D is perhaps TRBD1 (5 bases). Germline CDR1 and CDR2: SNHLY and FYNNEI. V lost 4 bases to trimming and J lost 9 bases, with 10 bases between them. The CDR3 is 13 residues long. CDR3 amino acids: CASSGRDRSPLHF. Written as DNA, the CDR3 is TGTGCCAGCAGTGGGCGGGACCGTTCACCCCTCCACTTT.

Regarding this clone: This same CDR3 is encoded by further DNA sequences in the sample. The J gene is TRBJ1-5, the V gene TRBV28; 8 positions match TRBD1. The V segment lost 9 bases and the J segment 4 bases; nucleotides outside the gene matches: 8. CDR1 MDHEN and CDR2 SYDVKM come from the germline V gene. This CDR3 has 14 amino acids. CDR3 loop: CASTTGGGNQPQHF. The CDR3 nucleotides are TGTGCCAGTACTACAGGGGGTGGAAATCAGCCCCAGCATTTT. The full variable domain, its missing parts supplied by reference TRBV28 and TRBJ1-5, is DVKVTQSSRYLVKRTGEKVFLECVQDMDHENMFWYRQDPGLGLRLIYFSYDVKMKEKGDIPEGYSVSREKKERFSLILESASTNQTSMYLCASTTGGGNQPQHFGDGTRLSIL.

The V and J genes are TRBV7-6 and TRBJ2-7; 7 bases align to TRBD1. The V gene's germline CDR1 is SGHVS and CDR2 FNYEAQ. V was clipped by 4 bases and J by 3 bases; unmatched bases: 6. The CDR3 has 14 residues. DNA of the CDR3: TGTGCCAGCAGCTCCGGGACAGCCAACTACGAGCAGTACTTC. This gives the protein CASSSGTANYEQYF.

The J gene is TRBJ1-4, the V gene TRBV7-9; 9 bases are shared with TRBD1. Germline-derived CDR1 and CDR2 are SEHNR and FQNEAQ (reference sequence). CDR3 length: 14 residues. V lost 5 bases and J lost 8; bases outside the gene matches: 6. The CDR3 nucleotides read TGTGCCAGCAGCCCCGGACAGGGGCGGGAAAAACTGTTTTTT. Its protein product is CASSPGQGREKLFF.

The rearrangement links TRBV5-4 to TRBJ1-6, with TRBD1 matching over 8 bases. The CDR3 consists of 15 residues. With 3 bases clipped from V and 7 bases from J, the junction kept 6 bases outside the gene matches. From germline, CDR1 is SGHNT and CDR2 YYREEE (reference sequence). DNA for the CDR3: TGTGCCAGCAGCTCCCCGGGACAGGTCAATTCACCCCTCCACTTT. It yields the protein CASSSPGQVNSPLHF. Together with reference TRBV5-4 and TRBJ1-6, the CDR3 gives the full variable domain: ETGVTQSPTHLIKTRGQQVTLRCSSQSGHNTVSWYQQALGQGPQFIFQYYREEENGRGNFPPRFSGLQFPNYSSELNVNALELDDSALYLCASSSPGQVNSPLHFGNGTRLTVT.

The chain carries TRBV9 and TRBJ1-1, with 7 bases lining up with TRBD1. CDR3 length: 16 amino acids. The V gene's germline CDR1 is SGDLS and CDR2 YYNGEE. V was clipped by 3 bases and J by 2 bases; unmatched bases: 10. CDR3: CASSDPGGPSNTEAFF. CDR3 nucleotides: TGTGCCAGCAGCGACCCAGGGGGTCCTTCTAACACTGAAGCTTTCTTT.

The rearrangement links TRBV30 to TRBJ1-4, with a weak D call TRBD1 (6 bases). This CDR3 has 14 residues. Trimming pared 1 base from V and 3 bases from J, leaving 9 bases between. CDR1 is GTSNPN, CDR2 SVGIG, per germline (reference sequence). The DNA of the CDR3 is TGTGCCTGGAGTGATGGGGGCCCTAATGAAAAACTGTTTTTT. It codes for CAWSDGGPNEKLFF.

This sequence joins TRBV18 and TRBJ2-7; D is possibly TRBD2 (5 bases). The V gene's germline CDR1 is KGHSH and CDR2 LQKENI. V was clipped by 3 bases and J by 1 base, with 10 bases between them. The CDR3 consists of 14 residues. The CDR3 region has the DNA TGTGCCAGCTCACCGTGGGAGACGTCCTACGAGCAGTACTTC. This sequence encodes CASSPWETSYEQYF.

This rearrangement joins TRBV29-1 to TRBJ1-1; TRBD1 matches 7 bases. This CDR3 contains 12 residues. Per the germline V gene, CDR1 is SQVTM and CDR2 is ANQGSEA. V was clipped by 5 bases and J by 4 bases; unmatched bases: 4. CDR3 sequence reads: CSVSQGGTEAFF. The CDR3 nucleotides read TGCAGCGTTTCTCAGGGGGGCACTGAAGCTTTCTTT.

The genes are TRBV28 and TRBJ1-1; D may be TRBD1 (6 bases). This CDR3 is built from 15 residues. Trimming shortened V by 5 bases and J by 7 bases, and 20 bases separated the two germline ends. In germline, CDR1 is MDHEN, CDR2 SYDVKM. The CDR3 DNA sequence: TGTGCCAGCAGTCTCACCCCAGACAGGACAATTGAAGCTTTCTTT. Translating gives CASSLTPDRTIEAFF.

J is TRBJ1-3 and V is TRBV9; D remains ambiguous. Trimming removed 4 bases from V and 0 bases from J, with 11 bases in between. CDR1 and CDR2 from the germline V gene are SGDLS and YYNGEE. The CDR3 has 15 residues. CDR3 nucleotide sequence: TGTGCCAGCAGCCCCGATCAGGCCTCTGGAAACACCATATATTTT. Its protein is CASSPDQASGNTIYF.